The 25 T cell receptor beta chains below all came from one sample that was sequenced in a study of shared clonotypes between healthy human individuals. Naivety among CD8 cells was defined by CD45RO negativity and positive CCR7 selection, thereby excluding terminally differentiated effector memory CD45RA+ cells. Using immunoSEQ multiplex PCR, the repertoire was profiled, and TCRdb retains in-frame clones only, with some absent. The table lists some 2 million clones, about 95% of them singletons. Input material: naive CD8+ T cells sorted from blood. The receptors derive from a man between 18 and 29 years old in good health.

To note about this clone: Other DNA sequences of this sample code for an identical CDR3. The chain joins TRBV19 to TRBJ2-7; D could derive from TRBD1 or TRBD2 (5 bases each). The CDR3 loop spans 13 amino acids. With 6 bases removed from V and 2 bases from J, the gap between germline ends came to 11 bases. Germline assignment: CDR1 LNHDA and CDR2 SQIVND (reference sequence). The chain's CDR3 is CASSPGLTYEQYF. DNA for the CDR3: TGTGCCAGTAGCCCGGGGCTGACCTACGAGCAGTACTTC.

The chain is built from TRBV4-1 and TRBJ1-2, with 12 nucleotides matching TRBD1. CDR1 is MGHRA and CDR2 is YSYEKL in the germline V gene. V gave up 0 bases and J gave up 3 bases; unmatched junction bases: 8. The CDR3 loop spans 18 amino acids. The CDR3 DNA sequence: TGCGCCAGCAGCCAAGATGGTACCGGGACAGGGGGCTACTATGGCTACACCTTC. Residues: CASSQDGTGTGGYYGYTF.

V is TRBV29-1 and J is TRBJ2-1; 8 nucleotides match TRBD2. J lost 4 bases, V lost 7 bases, and 6 bases had no gene match. Germline V lookup: CDR1 SQVTM, CDR2 ANQGSEA. This CDR3 region has 13 residues. In DNA, the CDR3 is TGCAGCGGCCAACTAGCGGCTTACAATGAGCAGTTCTTC. Protein product: CSGQLAAYNEQFF.

Points on this clone: Within the sample, other DNA sequences also encode this same CDR3. This chain connects TRBV4-1 to TRBJ2-7; D is unclear. The CDR3 is 14 residues long. Germline V gene lookup returns CDR1 MGHRA and CDR2 YSYEKL. V dropped 4 bases and J dropped 1 base, with 11 bases sitting between them. The CDR3 DNA sequence: TGCGCCAGCAGCCCGTTGGTGGGGTCCTACGAGCAGTACTTC. It specifies CASSPLVGSYEQYF.

The rearrangement links TRBV5-1 to TRBJ1-2; 7 nucleotides agree with TRBD1. Germline V gene sequence: CDR1 SGHRS, CDR2 YFSETQ. The CDR3 has 16 amino acids. Germline trimming cut 4 bases from V and 4 bases from J; bases unmatched to any gene: 13. The CDR3 region has the DNA TGCGCCAGCAGCGTGGACAGGATGGCGGGTTTCTATGGCTACACCTTC. This gives the protein CASSVDRMAGFYGYTF. Variable domain in full (rest from reference TRBV5-1 and TRBJ1-2): KAGVTQTPRYLIKTRGQQVTLSCSPISGHRSVSWYQQTPGQGLQFLFEYFSETQRNKGNFPGRFSGRQFSNSRSEMNVSTLELGDSALYLCASSVDRMAGFYGYTFGSGTRLTVV.

The rearrangement links TRBV4-1 to TRBJ1-1; no reliable D call. CDR1 is MGHRA and CDR2 is YSYEKL in the germline V gene. CDR3 length: 13 residues. V was pared by 0 bases and J by 8 bases, with 10 bases between. In DNA, the CDR3 is TGCGCCAGCAGCCAAGATCAACCGACAGAAGCTTTCTTT. As protein: CASSQDQPTEAFF.

The chain is built from TRBV13 and TRBJ2-5; 8 bases map to TRBD2. This CDR3 has 14 amino acids. Germline V CDR1 and CDR2: PRHDT, FYEKMQ (reference sequence). V dropped 0 bases and J dropped 5; count of bases not matched to a gene: 2. For the CDR3, the DNA is TGTGCCAGCAGCTTAGGGACTAGCGAGGAGACCCAGTACTTC. Amino acids: CASSLGTSEETQYF.

The chain couples TRBV6-5 to TRBJ1-5; 8 nucleotides agree with TRBD1. CDR1 MNHEY and CDR2 SVGAGI come from the germline V gene. V was pared by 2 bases and J by 7 bases, with 7 bases of the junction left unmatched. This CDR3 spans 15 amino acids. The CDR3 reads CASSYGGQGAQPQHF. The CDR3 DNA sequence: TGTGCCAGCAGTTACGGGGGGCAGGGGGCGCAGCCCCAGCATTTT.

Turning to this clone: In the same sample, other DNA sequences code for this CDR3. CDR3 protein: CASSSTGNTGELFF. In nucleotides, the CDR3 is TGTGCCAGCAGTTCCACGGGGAACACCGGGGAGCTGTTTTTT. The chain uses TRBV28 and TRBJ2-2, with D hard to call. This CDR3 comprises 14 residues. In germline, CDR1 is MDHEN, CDR2 SYDVKM. Trimming cost V 4 bases and J 1 base, with 7 bases left between them.

This sequence joins TRBV7-2 and TRBJ1-4; D is unresolved. In germline, CDR1 is SGHTA, CDR2 FQGNSA. The V and J ends lost 5 bases and 7 bases respectively, with 17 bases between them. The CDR3 sequence is 15 residues long. The CDR3 coding sequence is TGTGCCAGCAGCGAGAGCCGGGCGGTAGGTGAAAAACTGTTTTTT. Its protein product is CASSESRAVGEKLFF.

The chain combines TRBV6-1 with TRBJ1-4; D not certain. V lost 3 bases and J 16 bases, leaving 12 bases between the germline ends. The germline V gene encodes CDR1 MNHNS and CDR2 SASEGT. The CDR3 covers 11 residues. The CDR3 region has the DNA TGTGCCAGCAGTGACTCAGTCTCCAAGTTTTTT. This translates into CASSDSVSKFF.

This chain joins TRBV7-9 and TRBJ2-5; 7 bases match TRBD1. Per the germline V gene, CDR1 is SEHNR and CDR2 is FQNEAQ (reference sequence). With 5 bases clipped from V and 2 bases from J, the junction kept 11 bases outside the gene matches. The CDR3 covers 16 residues. This chain's CDR3 is CASSPSSGGGQETQYF. The CDR3 region has the DNA TGTGCCAGCAGCCCCTCGTCAGGGGGTGGGCAAGAGACCCAGTACTTC.

The chain joins TRBV10-3 to TRBJ2-5; weak D call: TRBD1 (6 bases). This CDR3 spans 15 amino acids. The ends were cut back, 8 bases at V and 0 bases at J, with 16 bases in the middle. Germline loops: CDR1 ENHRY, CDR2 SYGVKD. CDR3 in DNA: TGTGCCATCGGGGGCTTGGACGCGAACCAAGAGACCCAGTACTTC. Translated, it gives CAIGGLDANQETQYF.

The chain couples TRBV2 to TRBJ1-4, with a weak D call TRBD1 (5 bases). The V end was cut by 10 bases, the J end by 3 bases, with 18 bases between. The CDR3 consists of 15 residues. Germline V lookup: CDR1 SNHLY, CDR2 FYNNEI. The CDR3 DNA reads as TGTGCCATCCAAACCGAAGGGGCCTCTAATGAAAAACTGTTTTTT. Translating gives CAIQTEGASNEKLFF.

In the case of this clone: The identical CDR3 is also encoded by other nucleotide sequences in the sample. The rearrangement uses TRBV20-1 and TRBJ1-1; D unclear. The CDR3 loop spans 11 amino acids. In germline, CDR1 is DFQATT, CDR2 SNEGSKA (reference sequence). V lost 3 bases and J 4 bases, leaving 6 bases between the germline ends. As DNA, the CDR3 is TGCAGTGCTAGGTGGGGCACTGAAGCTTTCTTT. It codes for CSARWGTEAFF.

This rearrangement joins TRBV6-5 to TRBJ1-2, with 8 bases fitting TRBD1. Per the germline V gene, CDR1 is MNHEY and CDR2 is SVGAGI. This CDR3 region has 14 residues. The J segment lost 4 bases and the V segment lost 5 bases, leaving 6 bases of the junction unmatched. In DNA form, the CDR3 reads TGTGCCAGCAGTATACAGGGGGTAGGCTATGGCTACACCTTC. This codes for CASSIQGVGYGYTF.

This chain links TRBV15 with TRBJ2-6; maybe TRBD1 (6 bases). CDR3 size: 18 residues. CDR1 is LNHNV and CDR2 is YYDKDF in the germline V gene (reference sequence). Trimming pared 2 bases from V and 0 bases from J, leaving 14 bases between. The CDR3 region has the DNA TGTGCCACCAGCAGACTTGGACAGTATGACTCTGGGGCCAACGTCCTGACTTTC. As protein: CATSRLGQYDSGANVLTF.

The rearrangement links TRBV27 to TRBJ2-5, with 8 bases aligning to TRBD2. J was trimmed by 4 bases and V by 3 bases; bases with no gene match: 7. The V gene's germline CDR1 is MNHEY and CDR2 SMNVEV (reference sequence). This CDR3 has 15 amino acids. CDR3 region: CASSLAGGPGETQYF. The CDR3 DNA is TGTGCCAGCAGTTTGGCGGGAGGCCCGGGAGAGACCCAGTACTTC.

The chain recombines TRBV15 with TRBJ2-1; a possible D gene is TRBD1 (5 bases). The CDR3 is 14 amino acids. The germline V and J ends were trimmed by 7 bases and 6 bases, with 16 bases remaining between them. Germline values: CDR1 LNHNV, CDR2 YYDKDF (reference sequence). This CDR3 reads CATTNIAGANEQFF. The DNA of the CDR3 is TGTGCCACCACGAACATAGCTGGGGCCAATGAGCAGTTCTTC.

J is TRBJ2-3 and V is TRBV10-2; no clear D gene. This CDR3 contains 15 residues. Germline lookup yields CDR1 WSHSY and CDR2 SAAADI. Deletions cut 0 bases from V and 4 bases from J, with 11 bases between. This chain's CDR3 is CASSESLAGADTQYF. The CDR3 bases are TGCGCCAGCAGTGAGTCGTTAGCTGGAGCAGATACGCAGTATTTT.

V is TRBV5-6 and J is TRBJ1-5; D perhaps matches TRBD1 (5 bases). The CDR3 loop spans 14 amino acids. Trimming took off 2 bases at V and 7 bases at J, with 13 bases between the two ends. From germline, CDR1 is SGHDT and CDR2 YYEEEE. The CDR3 nucleotides read TGTGCCAGCAGCTTCGGGACCGCGAACCAGCCCCAGCATTTT. Translation gives CASSFGTANQPQHF.

The J gene is TRBJ2-5, the V gene TRBV7-2; 9 bases are a match to TRBD2. With 1 base clipped from V and 1 base from J, the junction kept 4 bases outside the gene matches. The CDR3 has 16 amino acids. CDR1 SGHTA and CDR2 FQGNSA come from the germline V gene. CDR3: CASSLDPAGGQETQYF. CDR3 DNA sequence: TGTGCCAGCAGCTTAGATCCAGCGGGGGGCCAAGAGACCCAGTACTTC.

The V call is TRBV5-1, the J call TRBJ2-5; unclear D gene. The CDR3 runs 15 residues. The V gene lost 2 bases and the J gene lost 1 base, with 12 bases spanning the gap. The germline V gene has CDR1 SGHRS and CDR2 YFSETQ. The CDR3 nucleotides read TGCGCCAGCAGCTTTATGGACGCGATCCAAGAGACCCAGTACTTC. Protein product: CASSFMDAIQETQYF. The complete variable domain, with remaining parts taken from reference TRBV5-1 and TRBJ2-5, reads KAGVTQTPRYLIKTRGQQVTLSCSPISGHRSVSWYQQTPGQGLQFLFEYFSETQRNKGNFPGRFSGRQFSNSRSEMNVSTLELGDSALYLCASSFMDAIQETQYFGPGTRLLVL.

This clone has only one observation. V is TRBV11-1 and J is TRBJ1-2; no clear D gene. The CDR3 has 12 residues. V was shortened by 3 bases and J by 6 bases, with 8 bases between the two germline ends. In germline, CDR1 is SGHAT, CDR2 FQDESV (reference sequence). CDR3 DNA: TGTGCCAGCAGCTTTTCCGGGGATGGCTACACCTTC. Amino acids: CASSFSGDGYTF.

This sequence joins TRBV7-2 and TRBJ2-1, with TRBD2 identical over 9 bases. This CDR3 spans 16 amino acids. V shed 5 bases, J shed 4 bases, and the junction held 9 bases outside the gene matches. Looked up from germline, CDR1 is SGHTA and CDR2 is FQGNSA. CDR3 sequence reads: CASSQLAGEAYNEQFF. The CDR3, as DNA: TGTGCCAGCAGCCAATTAGCGGGAGAGGCATACAATGAGCAGTTCTTC.